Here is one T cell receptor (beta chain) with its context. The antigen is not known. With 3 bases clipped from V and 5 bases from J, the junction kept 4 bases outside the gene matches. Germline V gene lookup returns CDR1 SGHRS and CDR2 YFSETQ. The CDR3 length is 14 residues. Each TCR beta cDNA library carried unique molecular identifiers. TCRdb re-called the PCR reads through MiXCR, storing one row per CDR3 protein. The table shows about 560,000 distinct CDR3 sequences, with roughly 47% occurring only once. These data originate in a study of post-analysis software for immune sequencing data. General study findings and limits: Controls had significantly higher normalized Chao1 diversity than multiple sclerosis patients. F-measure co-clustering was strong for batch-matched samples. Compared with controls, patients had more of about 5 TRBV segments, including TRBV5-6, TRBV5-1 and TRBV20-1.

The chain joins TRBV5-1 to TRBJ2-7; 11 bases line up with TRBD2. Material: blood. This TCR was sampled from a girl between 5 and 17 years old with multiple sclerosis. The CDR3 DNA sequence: TGCGCCAGCAGCTATAGCGGGGGGGCCAACGAGCAGTACTTC. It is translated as CASSYSGGANEQYF.